This T cell receptor (beta chain) stems from a study of blood T cells in healthy people across ages. CDR1 is SGHTA, CDR2 FQGNSA, per germline. Trimming cost V 3 bases and J 1 base, with 13 bases left between them. The CDR3 covers 15 residues. For the second PCR, which ran for about 6 to 11 cycles, a sample-barcoded 5' primer and a J-beta primer mix were used. MiXCR, applied by TCRdb to the 5' RACE reads, yields one record per CDR3 protein. Counted here are approximately 760,000 distinct CDR3 sequences, 20% to 30% occurring once; the ten biggest clones make up 9.4%. This clonotype has just a few counts. The same sample was also used in a study of T cells of mothers and their children.

This TCR came from a boy aged 10-17 years in good health. The sequencing sample was made of blood. The V and J genes are TRBV7-2 and TRBJ2-7; D is possibly TRBD2 (5 bases). DNA of the CDR3: TGTGCCAGCAGCTTCGGAGCGGTACCGTCCTACGAGCAGTACTTC. Amino acids: CASSFGAVPSYEQYF.